The next 24 T cell receptor beta chains were all read from a single sample in a study of T cell responses to AZD1222 COVID-19 vaccine. The data were produced by immunoSEQ multiplex PCR, yet TCRdb's version contains in-frame clones alone and is incomplete. This sample has approximately 70,000 clones, with roughly 85% found just once. The input for sequencing was peripheral blood, taken on day 0 of AZD1222 vaccination. The source of these receptors is an adult in good health.

V is TRBV6-6 and J is TRBJ2-7; 7 bases line up with TRBD1. CDR1 is MNHNY and CDR2 is SVGAGI in the germline V gene (reference sequence). The CDR3 extends over 14 amino acids. V gave up 7 bases and J gave up 0 bases; unmatched junction bases: 6. CDR3 in amino acids: CASNLQGPSYEQYF. The CDR3 coding sequence is TGTGCCAGCAATCTACAGGGGCCCTCCTACGAGCAGTACTTC.

The rearrangement uses TRBV5-1 and TRBJ1-2; 10 positions agree with TRBD1. V shed 4 bases and J 6 bases; nucleotides not matched to a gene: 9. The CDR3 is 15 amino acids. The germline CDR1 and CDR2 sequences are SGHRS and YFSETQ. CDR3 sequence (DNA): TGCGCCAGCAGCCACCGTCGACAGGGGGCGGATGGCTACACCTTC. This encodes CASSHRRQGADGYTF.

This chain joins TRBV19 and TRBJ1-2; no clear D gene. Germline CDR1 reads LNHDA; CDR2 reads SQIVND (reference sequence). This CDR3 region has 15 residues. The ends were cut back, 1 base at V and 0 bases at J, with 9 bases in the middle. The CDR3 sequence is CASSIGFKANYGYTF. The CDR3 DNA follows: TGTGCCAGTAGTATAGGGTTTAAGGCTAACTATGGCTACACCTTC.

The chain uses TRBV4-1 and TRBJ1-2; 7 bases align to TRBD1. The V gene's germline CDR1 is MGHRA and CDR2 YSYEKL. CDR3 length: 15 residues. Unmatched junction bases numbered 10, after V lost 1 base and J lost 8 bases. CDR3 residues: CASSQGRGGAGGYTF. CDR3 nucleotide sequence: TGCGCCAGCAGCCAAGGTAGAGGGGGCGCGGGAGGCTACACCTTC.

The CDR3 loop reads CASSWGEGTEAFF. The CDR3 bases are TGTGCCAGCAGCTGGGGAGAGGGCACTGAAGCTTTCTTT. The chain recombines TRBV7-2 with TRBJ1-1; D gene unclear. This CDR3 contains 13 residues. The V end was cut by 4 bases, the J end by 4 bases, with 10 bases between. Looked up from germline, CDR1 is SGHTA and CDR2 is FQGNSA.

The chain employs TRBV5-5 and TRBJ2-1; a weak D match, TRBD2 (5 bases). The ends were cut back, 2 bases at V and 4 bases at J, with 10 bases in the middle. The length of the CDR3 is 14 residues. Germline-derived CDR1 and CDR2 are SGHKS and YYEKEE (reference sequence). The CDR3 sequence: CASSFEGRYNEQFF. The CDR3 DNA follows: TGTGCCAGCAGCTTTGAGGGTAGATACAATGAGCAGTTCTTC.

This clone was picked up a small number of times. The chain is built from TRBV5-4 and TRBJ1-6, with D possibly matching TRBD1 (6 bases). Deletions cut 0 bases from V and 10 bases from J, with 14 bases between. This CDR3 spans 15 amino acids. Germline loops: CDR1 SGHNT, CDR2 YYREEE (reference sequence). CDR3 coding DNA: TGTGCCAGCAGCTTGGTTGCAGGGGAGGGGTCACCCCTCCACTTT. It codes for CASSLVAGEGSPLHF. Full variable domain (rest looked up from reference TRBV5-4 and TRBJ1-6): ETGVTQSPTHLIKTRGQQVTLRCSSQSGHNTVSWYQQALGQGPQFIFQYYREEENGRGNFPPRFSGLQFPNYSSELNVNALELDDSALYLCASSLVAGEGSPLHFGNGTRLTVT.

The V call is TRBV4-1, the J call TRBJ2-1; 7 nucleotides match TRBD2. The CDR3 runs 16 residues. The trim removed 4 bases at V and 2 bases at J, leaving 8 bases unmatched. The germline gives CDR1 MGHRA, CDR2 YSYEKL. In DNA, the CDR3 is TGCGCCAGCAGCCGGAGGGAACTAGCGCCCTACAATGAGCAGTTCTTC. This translates into CASSRRELAPYNEQFF.

This chain joins TRBV6-6 and TRBJ1-5, with D tentatively TRBD1 (5 bases). This CDR3 contains 14 residues. Germline assignment: CDR1 MNHNY and CDR2 SVGAGI (reference sequence). V dropped 6 bases and J dropped 4 bases, with 13 bases sitting between them. The CDR3 region has the DNA TGTGCCAGCAGGGGGACGGTTCAGAATCAGCCCCAGCATTTT. It encodes CASRGTVQNQPQHF.

The sample holds one count of this clone. The chain carries TRBV12-3 or TRBV12-4 and TRBJ1-1; D might be TRBD1 (5 bases). The V and J ends lost 4 bases and 11 bases respectively, with 11 bases between them. The CDR3 covers 11 residues. CDR3 DNA: TGTGCCAGCAGTTGGTCCGGGACGGCTTTCTTT. Protein sequence: CASSWSGTAFF.

The V and J genes are TRBV6-6 and TRBJ1-1; the D gene is possibly TRBD1 (5 bases). This CDR3 contains 13 residues. Trimming removed 4 bases from V and 6 bases from J, with 12 bases in between. Germline lookup yields CDR1 MNHNY and CDR2 SVGAGI (reference sequence). In DNA form, the CDR3 reads TGTGCCAGCAGTTTGGGCGGGGCGGCTGAAGCTTTCTTT. The encoded protein is CASSLGGAAEAFF.

The J gene is TRBJ2-1, the V gene TRBV6-2 or TRBV6-3; D is possibly TRBD2 (5 bases). V lost 2 bases, J lost 6 bases, and 17 bases lay in between. This CDR3 is 16 amino acids long. From germline, CDR1 is MNHEY and CDR2 SVGEGT. CDR3: CASSYGSSTLGNEQFF. CDR3 DNA sequence: TGTGCCAGCAGTTACGGGAGTAGCACACTTGGCAATGAGCAGTTCTTC.

In this sample, this clone turned up a few times. The V gene is TRBV19, the J gene TRBJ1-3; D ambiguous. The V gene's germline CDR1 is LNHDA and CDR2 SQIVND (reference sequence). The CDR3 sequence is 15 residues long. Deletions cut 7 bases from V and 2 bases from J, with 15 bases between. DNA of the CDR3: TGTGCCAGTACTCCCCGGACGTCTCCTGGAAACACCATATATTTT. It specifies CASTPRTSPGNTIYF.

In regard to this clone: At the DNA level, this CDR3 is encoded by other sequences in the same sample as well. The V call is TRBV6-5, the J call TRBJ1-2; D is unresolved. The V and J ends lost 4 bases and 5 bases respectively, with 5 bases between them. This CDR3 has 11 residues. CDR1 is MNHEY and CDR2 is SVGAGI in the germline V gene. The CDR3 spells CASSSKYGYTF. The CDR3 bases are TGTGCCAGCAGTTCGAAATATGGCTACACCTTC.

V and J are TRBV5-1 and TRBJ2-3; TRBD1 matches 10 bases. The J segment lost 5 bases and the V segment lost 4 bases, leaving 7 bases of the junction unmatched. In germline, CDR1 is SGHRS, CDR2 YFSETQ. The CDR3 totals 15 residues. Here the CDR3 reads CASSLAGQGKDTQYF. CDR3 bases: TGCGCCAGCAGCCTGGCGGGACAGGGGAAAGATACGCAGTATTTT.

This chain links TRBV5-6 with TRBJ2-2; the match to TRBD1 covers 7 bases. The trim removed 3 bases at V and 4 bases at J, leaving 6 bases unmatched. Germline CDR1 is SGHDT and CDR2 is YYEEEE. The CDR3 consists of 15 residues. DNA for the CDR3: TGTGCCAGCAGCTCAACTGGGACAGCCACCGGGGAGCTGTTTTTT. As protein: CASSSTGTATGELFF.

This clone has only one observation. The V gene is TRBV7-8, the J gene TRBJ1-4; 7 nucleotides line up with TRBD1. Trimming took 5 bases from V and 4 from J; bases not matched to a gene: 25. The CDR3 is 21 residues long. CDR1 is SGHVS and CDR2 is FQNEAQ in the germline V gene. The CDR3 sequence: CASSLFQPGQSFLRDNEKLFF. Written as DNA, the CDR3 is TGTGCCAGCAGCCTTTTCCAACCGGGACAGAGCTTTCTTAGGGATAATGAAAAACTGTTTTTT.

The chain joins TRBV18 to TRBJ1-2; a weak D match, TRBD1 (5 bases). Trimming stripped 5 bases from V and 2 bases from J, with 18 bases between. The CDR3 has 16 residues. Per the germline V gene, CDR1 is KGHSH and CDR2 is LQKENI. The CDR3 protein is CASSTNSGPTNYGYTF. CDR3 bases: TGTGCCAGCTCAACGAACTCGGGACCGACAAACTATGGCTACACCTTC.

This sequence joins TRBV4-2 and TRBJ1-1, with TRBD1 as a possible D gene (6 bases). This CDR3 contains 13 residues. The germline V gene encodes CDR1 LGHNA and CDR2 YNFKEQ. Trimming shortened V by 2 bases and J by 5 bases, and 9 bases separated the two germline ends. The CDR3 spells CASSQTRGTEAFF. For the CDR3, the DNA is TGTGCCAGCAGCCAAACGAGGGGGACTGAAGCTTTCTTT.

Comment on this clone: At one end the junction does not follow the germline gene, possibly because of a read error. V and J are TRBV5-1 and TRBJ2-3; possible D gene TRBD2, 6 bases. The length of the CDR3 is 17 residues. CDR1 is SGHRS, CDR2 YFSETQ, per germline. CDR3 DNA: TGCGTCAGCAGCTTAATTTACCCCCGGCGGGGAACAGATACGCAGTATTTT. Translated, it gives CVSSLIYPRRGTDTQYF.

This chain connects TRBV5-1 to TRBJ1-1; D call uncertain. The CDR3 has 15 amino acids. Germline values: CDR1 SGHRS, CDR2 YFSETQ. V was cut by 3 bases and J by 0 bases, with 12 bases left in between. DNA of the CDR3: TGCGCCAGCAGCTCCATCTCGGTCCTGAACACTGAAGCTTTCTTT. Translating it yields CASSSISVLNTEAFF.

This clone was counted a single time. The chain couples TRBV9 to TRBJ2-1; the D gene is possibly TRBD2 (5 bases). CDR3 size: 13 residues. Germline V gives CDR1 SGDLS, CDR2 YYNGEE. V gave up 0 bases and J gave up 13 bases, with 14 bases separating them. In DNA form, the CDR3 reads TGTGCCAGCAGCGTAGATTGGACTGGGCTTCAGTTCTTC. Protein product: CASSVDWTGLQFF.

This rearrangement joins TRBV10-3 to TRBJ2-5; D might be TRBD1 (8 bases). CDR1 is ENHRY and CDR2 is SYGVKD in the germline V gene. The CDR3 loop spans 15 amino acids. Trimming removed 5 bases from V and 1 base from J, with 14 bases in between. The CDR3 DNA follows: TGTGCCATCAGTCGACAGGGGAGGGGCCAAGAGACCCAGTACTTC. This sequence encodes CAISRQGRGQETQYF.

V usage is TRBV7-2 and J usage is TRBJ2-5; D is unresolved. Germline V gene lookup returns CDR1 SGHTA and CDR2 FQGNSA. The CDR3 consists of 14 residues. Deletions cut 1 base from V and 5 bases from J, with 11 bases between. CDR3 sequence: CASSLGLGTETQYF. DNA of the CDR3: TGTGCCAGCAGCTTAGGCCTGGGCACCGAGACCCAGTACTTC.